This T cell receptor beta chain was found in a study of blood T cell repertoires in COVID-19. The wider study: The United States, Italy and Spain provided the acute and convalescent COVID-19 samples. PBMCs, B-cell-depleted T cells, or T cells provided the cDNA or gDNA that made up the material.

Original processing methods: Researchers report that nucleated cell counts were estimated from reference gene primer amplification. Produced via immunoSEQ multiplex PCR; TCRdb's table is partial and in-frame only. V, J and clone size were drawn from that table, and D and trimming were deduced from the DNA. In the table there are approximately 460,000 clones, 89% of which are singletons. In Seattle, patients joined the study during active infection and were tracked longitudinally. Germline CDR1 and CDR2: WNHNN and SYGVQD (reference sequence). This CDR3 comprises 16 residues. Trimming shortened V by 6 bases and J by 2 bases, and 20 bases separated the two germline ends.

The receptor was derived from a man younger than 30 with COVID-19, enrolled during active disease. The gene calls are TRBV10-1 and TRBJ2-7; TRBD1 is a possible D gene (5 bases). The sample comprised peripheral blood. The DNA for the CDR3 is TGCGCCAGCAGCCACGACCCATCAGGGCCGACCTACGAGCAGTACTTC. It encodes CASSHDPSGPTYEQYF.